These 12 T cell receptor beta chains came from one sample sequenced in a study of control samples from healthy donors and cancer patients. TCRdb's table, derived via immunoSEQ multiplex PCR, lists solely in-frame clones and lacks some. The sample has some 140,000 clones, around 94% seen once. Material for sequencing was PBMCs. Receptors were obtained from a man aged 60 to 69 with colorectal cancer.

The chain recombines TRBV19 with TRBJ2-5, with D maybe TRBD2 (6 bases). Germline lookup yields CDR1 LNHDA and CDR2 SQIVND (reference sequence). The V end lost 5 bases, the J end lost 2 bases, and 12 bases lay between the germline ends. CDR3 size: 14 residues. This chain's CDR3 is CASSRDSRQETQYF. CDR3 sequence (DNA): TGTGCCAGTAGTCGGGACTCTCGACAAGAGACCCAGTACTTC.

The chain joins TRBV5-1 to TRBJ1-1; 8 bases fit TRBD1. Germline V gives CDR1 SGHRS, CDR2 YFSETQ. With V trimmed by 4 bases and J by 1 base, 6 bases remained unmatched. The CDR3 runs 15 residues. The CDR3, as DNA: TGCGCCAGCAGCGGGGGACAGGACCCGAACACTGAAGCTTTCTTT. This translates into CASSGGQDPNTEAFF.

V gene TRBV2 combines with J gene TRBJ2-1, with D possibly being TRBD1 or TRBD2 (6 bases each). This CDR3 region has 12 residues. The V end was cut by 8 bases, the J end by 5 bases, with 10 bases between. Germline V gene data show CDR1 as SNHLY and CDR2 as FYNNEI. The CDR3 loop is CASGGQDNEQFF. In DNA form, the CDR3 reads TGTGCCAGCGGGGGGCAGGACAATGAGCAGTTCTTC.

The rearrangement links TRBV3-1 (or the pseudogene TRBV3-2) to TRBJ1-5, with 7 nucleotides matching TRBD1. The CDR3 has 14 residues. Germline CDR1 is LGHDT and CDR2 is YNNKEL (reference sequence). The J segment lost 11 bases and the V segment lost 0 bases, leaving 7 bases of the junction unmatched. CDR3 sequence (DNA): TGTGCCAGCAGCCAAGATCAGGGGGGAGATACCCAGCATTTT. The encoded protein is CASSQDQGGDTQHF.

A word on this clone: This sample includes further DNA sequences coding for the same CDR3. V gene TRBV7-9 combines with J gene TRBJ1-2, with 7 positions matching TRBD1. V was pared by 1 base and J by 3 bases, with 2 bases of the junction left unmatched. Germline V lookup: CDR1 SEHNR, CDR2 FQNEAQ (reference sequence). The CDR3 covers 14 residues. The CDR3 coding sequence is TGTGCCAGCAGCTTAGGACAGGGAGACTATGGCTACACCTTC. As protein: CASSLGQGDYGYTF.

This chain joins TRBV5-6 and TRBJ1-5; D is undetermined. Germline CDR1 reads SGHDT; CDR2 reads YYEEEE. The CDR3 consists of 15 residues. V lost 0 bases to trimming and J lost 0 bases, with 7 bases between them. The CDR3 region has the DNA TGTGCCAGCAGCTTGGGGCAGTATAGCAATCAGCCCCAGCATTTT. Its protein is CASSLGQYSNQPQHF.

The gene calls are TRBV5-4 and TRBJ2-7, with D tentatively TRBD2 (5 bases). The germline gives CDR1 SGHNT, CDR2 YYREEE (reference sequence). V was clipped by 0 bases and J by 2 bases, with 18 bases between them. The CDR3 sequence is 17 residues long. CDR3: CASSLERGQSWTYEQYF. CDR3 DNA sequence: TGTGCCAGCAGCTTGGAACGAGGGCAGAGTTGGACCTACGAGCAGTACTTC.

The rearrangement links TRBV6-5 to TRBJ1-1; TRBD1 might be the D (5 bases). CDR1 and CDR2 from the germline V gene are MNHEY and SVGAGI. The CDR3 has 14 residues. Trimming left V 0 bases short and J 5 bases short, with 10 bases between. The CDR3: CASSYSGGGTEAFF. The CDR3 DNA reads as TGTGCCAGCAGTTACTCGGGGGGTGGAACTGAAGCTTTCTTT.

The rearrangement joins TRBV27 to TRBJ1-6; D remains unclear. Per the germline V gene, CDR1 is MNHEY and CDR2 is SMNVEV (reference sequence). The V and J ends lost 4 bases and 11 bases respectively, with 9 bases between them. There are 12 residues in the CDR3. The CDR3 DNA sequence: TGTGCCAGCAGTTCTCCTTTGGCACCCCTCCACTTT. This gives the protein CASSSPLAPLHF.

On this clone itself: The same CDR3 arises from other DNA sequences in this sample as well. This chain links TRBV7-9 with TRBJ2-3; D gene unclear. Germline-derived CDR1 and CDR2 are SEHNR and FQNEAQ (reference sequence). V shed 5 bases and J shed 6 bases, with 6 bases lying between them. This CDR3 is 11 amino acids long. In nucleotides, the CDR3 is TGTGCCAGCAGCCTAACGGATACGCAGTATTTT. Encoded protein: CASSLTDTQYF.

CDR3 bases: TGTGCCAGTAGTCCCACTAGCGGGGGGGATGCAGCCACAGATACGCAGTATTTT. Translation gives CASSPTSGGDAATDTQYF. The V gene is TRBV19, the J gene TRBJ2-3; 13 bases match TRBD2. CDR1 and CDR2 from the germline V gene are LNHDA and SQIVND (reference sequence). Trimming removed 5 bases from V and 2 bases from J; junction bases left unmatched: 10. This CDR3 spans 18 amino acids.

J is TRBJ2-5 and V is TRBV7-2; 14 positions agree with TRBD2. V was pared by 5 bases and J by 2 bases, with 4 bases of the junction left unmatched. Germline CDR1 SGHTA, CDR2 FQGNSA. The CDR3 has 16 amino acids. CDR3 DNA sequence: TGTGCCAGCAGCCCCGGACTAGCGGGGGGACAAGAGACCCAGTACTTC. Protein sequence: CASSPGLAGGQETQYF.